This is a list of T cell receptor beta chains from one sample in a study of beta chain features in type 1 diabetes. The assay was immunoSEQ multiplex PCR, and TCRdb's table has in-frame clones only and misses some. The sample includes about 160,000 clones, over 6% of them seen just once. Sequenced input: central memory CD4+ T cells from blood. All receptors derive from a man between 18 and 35 years old with type 1 diabetes. Each CDR3 is given with its conserved first and last residue. A D gene is named only where the DNA matches it firmly. The size entry is marked missing in some rows and otherwise reads once, few, many or a size class.

>.|TRBJ2-7|.|12|TRBV28
TGTGCCAGCGGTGTGAGCTCCTACGAGCAGTACTTC
CASGVSSYEQYF
>TRBD1|TRBJ2-7|.|13|TRBV10-3
TGTGCCATCAAGGGACAGGGGGCTGGAGAGCAGTACTTC
CAIKGQGAGEQYF
>.|TRBJ1-1|few|15|TRBV6-5
TGTGCCAGCAGTTACTCGCAGGGAAGGAACACTGAAGCTTTCTTT
CASSYSQGRNTEAFF
>TRBD2|TRBJ2-7|few|11|TRBV5-6
TGTGCCAGCAGCTTCGTGGGTGAGCGGGAATTC
CASSFVGEREF
>.|TRBJ2-7|.|13|TRBV7-2
TGTGCCAGCAGCCAGGACATGTCCTACGAGCAGTACTTC
CASSQDMSYEQYF
>TRBD1|TRBJ2-1|.|17|TRBV7-8
TGTGCCAGCAGCTTAGGTGGCCAGGGGGCGGCCTACAATGAGCAGTTCTTC
CASSLGGQGAAYNEQFF
>TRBD2|TRBJ2-7|few|14|TRBV5-6
TGTGCCAGCAGCCCTTTGCGGGGGGGCCCCGAGCAGTACTTC
CASSPLRGGPEQYF
>.|TRBJ1-1|.|13|TRBV11-2
TGTGCCAGCAGCTTACTCGGGGATGGTGAAGCTTTCTTT
CASSLLGDGEAFF
>.|TRBJ2-5|.|11|TRBV28
TGTGCCAGCAGAGGGGCAGAGACCCAGTACTTC
CASRGAETQYF
>TRBD1|TRBJ2-7|few|17|TRBV4-1
TGCGCCAGCAGCCGACAGGACCTACGACAGGGCGGTCAGGAGCAGTACTTC
CASSRQDLRQGGQEQYF
>.|TRBJ1-1|.|15|TRBV5-1
TGCGCCAGCAGCCCCAAGACGGGTATGAACACTGAAGCTTTCTTT
CASSPKTGMNTEAFF
>TRBD2|TRBJ2-3|few|16|TRBV18
TGTGCCAGCTCAACGCAAAGCGGGGGGACCGCAGATACGCAGTATTTT
CASSTQSGGTADTQYF
>TRBD2|TRBJ2-3|.|16|TRBV7-2
TGTGCCAGCAGCTTCCAAGCGGGAGGGGGCACAGATACGCAGTATTTT
CASSFQAGGGTDTQYF
>.|TRBJ2-3|.|16|TRBV18
TGTGCCAGCTCACCCCAATTCGGGACTAGCACAGATACGCAGTATTTT
CASSPQFGTSTDTQYF
>TRBD2|TRBJ2-1|.|16|TRBV11-2
TGTGCCAGCAGCTCGCCGGGGGCTAGCGGGGTGGGGGAGCAGTTCTTC
CASSSPGASGVGEQFF
>.|TRBJ2-7|many|11|TRBV2
TGTGCCAGCAGCTGGACAGACGAGCAGTACTTC
CASSWTDEQYF
>.|TRBJ1-5|.|17|TRBV2
TGTGCCAGCAGCTCCCGGGTCAGCAGACCACCCAATCAGCCCCAGCATTTT
CASSSRVSRPPNQPQHF
>.|TRBJ1-2|few|14|TRBV7-2
TGTGCCAGCAGCCCGAACAGGGTTGGGTATGGCTACACCTTC
CASSPNRVGYGYTF
>TRBD1|TRBJ2-6|.|19|TRBV27
TGTGCCAGCAGTTTCCCCAAGTTCAGGGGGCGTTCTGGGGCCAACGTCCTGACTTTC
CASSFPKFRGRSGANVLTF
>TRBD1|TRBJ1-1|.|15|TRBV7-2
TGTGCCAGCAGCGTGGACAGGACTATGAACACTGAAGCTTTCTTT
CASSVDRTMNTEAFF
>.|TRBJ2-1|few|12|TRBV5-4
TGTGCCAGCAGCTTGGATAACAATGAGCAGTTCTTC
CASSLDNNEQFF
>.|TRBJ2-7|few|14|TRBV5-6
TGTGCCAGCAGCCAAACAGATGGACAGTACGAGCAGTACTTC
CASSQTDGQYEQYF
>.|TRBJ2-5|few|14|TRBV5-1
TGCGCCAGCAGTACCGGACGGGATCAAGAGACCCAGTACTTC
CASSTGRDQETQYF